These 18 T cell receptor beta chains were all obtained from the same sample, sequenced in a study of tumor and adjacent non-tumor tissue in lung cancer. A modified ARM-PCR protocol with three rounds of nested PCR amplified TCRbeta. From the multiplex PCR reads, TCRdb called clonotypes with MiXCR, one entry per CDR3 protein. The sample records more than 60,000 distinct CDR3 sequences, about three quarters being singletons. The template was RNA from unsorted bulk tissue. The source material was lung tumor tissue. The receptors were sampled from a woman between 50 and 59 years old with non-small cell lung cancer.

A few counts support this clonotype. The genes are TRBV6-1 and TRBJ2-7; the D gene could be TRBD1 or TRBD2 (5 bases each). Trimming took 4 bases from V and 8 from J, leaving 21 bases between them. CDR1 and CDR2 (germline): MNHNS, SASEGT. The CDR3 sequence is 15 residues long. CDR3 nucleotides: TGTGCCAGCAGTGGGGGGATAACGAGCAGTTACAAGCAGTACTTC. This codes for CASSGGITSSYKQYF.

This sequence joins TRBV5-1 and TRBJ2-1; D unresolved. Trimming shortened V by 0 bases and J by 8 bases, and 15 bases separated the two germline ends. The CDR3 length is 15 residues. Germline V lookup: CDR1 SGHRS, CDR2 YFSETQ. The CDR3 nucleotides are TGCGCCAGCAGCTTGGGATCAGGAATGGCCTATGAGCAGTTCTTC. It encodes CASSLGSGMAYEQFF.

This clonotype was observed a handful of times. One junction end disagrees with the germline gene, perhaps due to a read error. CDR3 DNA: TGCCCCAGCAGCCAACCCGGGACAGGGGAGGACGTCTATGACTACACCTTC. Amino acids: CPSSQPGTGEDVYDYTF. The V and J genes are TRBV4-1 and TRBJ1-2; 10 bases line up with TRBD1. The length of the CDR3 is 17 residues. Per germline, CDR1 MGHRA and CDR2 YSYEKL.

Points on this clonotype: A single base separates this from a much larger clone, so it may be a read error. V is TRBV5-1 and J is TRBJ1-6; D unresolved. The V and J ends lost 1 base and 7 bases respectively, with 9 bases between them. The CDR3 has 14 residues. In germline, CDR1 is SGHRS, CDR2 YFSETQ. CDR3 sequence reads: CASSLSNANSPLHF. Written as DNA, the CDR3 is TGCGCCAGCAGCTTGTCGAATGCGAATTCACCCCTCCACTTT.

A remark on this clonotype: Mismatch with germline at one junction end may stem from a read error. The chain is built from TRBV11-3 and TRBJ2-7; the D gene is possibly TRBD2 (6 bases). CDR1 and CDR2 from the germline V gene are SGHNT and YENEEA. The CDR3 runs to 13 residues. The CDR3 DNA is TGTGCCAGCACCTTGAGGAGGGGTTACGAGGAGTACTTC. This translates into CASTLRRGYEEYF.

The CDR3 region is CASTLRGTYEQYF. The CDR3 DNA reads as TGTGCCAGCACCTTGCGAGGAACCTACGAGCAGTACTTC. The chain is built from TRBV7-9 and TRBJ2-7; unclear D gene. Trimming cost V 7 bases and J 2 bases, with 12 bases left between them. Germline V gene sequence: CDR1 SEHNR, CDR2 FQNEAQ (reference sequence). The CDR3 is 13 residues long.

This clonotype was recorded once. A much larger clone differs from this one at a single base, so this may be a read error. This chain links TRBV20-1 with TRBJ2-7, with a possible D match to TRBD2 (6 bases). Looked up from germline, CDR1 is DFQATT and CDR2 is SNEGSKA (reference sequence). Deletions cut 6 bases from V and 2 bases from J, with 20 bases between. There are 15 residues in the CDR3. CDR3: CSANEQVWEAYEQYF. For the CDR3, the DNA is TGCAGTGCAAATGAACAGGTCTGGGAGGCCTACGAGCAGTACTTC.

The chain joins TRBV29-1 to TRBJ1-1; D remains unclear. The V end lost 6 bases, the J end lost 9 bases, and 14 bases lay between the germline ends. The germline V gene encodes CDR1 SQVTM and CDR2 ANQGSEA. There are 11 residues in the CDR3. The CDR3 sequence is CSVVDSSKAFF. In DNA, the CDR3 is TGCAGCGTCGTCGACTCCTCTAAAGCTTTCTTT.

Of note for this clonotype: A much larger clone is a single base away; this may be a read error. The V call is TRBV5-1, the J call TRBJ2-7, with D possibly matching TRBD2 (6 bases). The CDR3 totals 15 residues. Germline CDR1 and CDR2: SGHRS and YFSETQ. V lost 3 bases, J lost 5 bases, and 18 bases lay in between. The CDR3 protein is CASSSEWGDDDEQYF. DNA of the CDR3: TGCGCCAGCAGCTCCGAATGGGGGGACGATGACGAGCAGTACTTC.

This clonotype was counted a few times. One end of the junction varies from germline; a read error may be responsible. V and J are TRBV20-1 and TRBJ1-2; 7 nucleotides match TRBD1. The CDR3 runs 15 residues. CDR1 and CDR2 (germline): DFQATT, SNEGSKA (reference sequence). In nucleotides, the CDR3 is TGCAATGCTAGCCGCGGGCAGGGGGTCGACTATGGCTACACCTTC. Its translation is CNASRGQGVDYGYTF.

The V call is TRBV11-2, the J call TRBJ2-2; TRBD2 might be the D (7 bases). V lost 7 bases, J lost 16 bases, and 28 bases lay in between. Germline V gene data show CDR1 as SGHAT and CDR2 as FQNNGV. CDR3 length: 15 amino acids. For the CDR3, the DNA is TGTGCCAGCAAGATTTCACGGGGGCGCGACGGGGGGCAGTTTTTT. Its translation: CASKISRGRDGGQFF. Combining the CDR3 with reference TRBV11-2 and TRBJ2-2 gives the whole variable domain EAGVAQSPRYKIIEKRQSVAFWCNPISGHATLYWYQQILGQGPKLLIQFQNNGVVDDSQLPKDRFSAERLKGVDSTLKIQPAKLEDSAVYLCASKISRGRDGGQFFGEGSRLTVL.

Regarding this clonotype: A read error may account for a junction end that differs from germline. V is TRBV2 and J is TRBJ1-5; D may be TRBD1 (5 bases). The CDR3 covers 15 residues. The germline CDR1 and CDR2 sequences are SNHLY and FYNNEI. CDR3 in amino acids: CASKFRIGVAQPQHF. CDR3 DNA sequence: TGTGCCAGCAAGTTCCGAATAGGGGTGGCTCAGCCCCAGCACTTT.

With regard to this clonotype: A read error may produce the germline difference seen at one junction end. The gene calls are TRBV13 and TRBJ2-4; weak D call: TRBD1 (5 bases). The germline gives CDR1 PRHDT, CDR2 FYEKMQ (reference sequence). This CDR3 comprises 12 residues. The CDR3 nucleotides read TGTGTCAGCAGCTTGGATAGGACAATTCAGTACTTC. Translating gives CVSSLDRTIQYF.

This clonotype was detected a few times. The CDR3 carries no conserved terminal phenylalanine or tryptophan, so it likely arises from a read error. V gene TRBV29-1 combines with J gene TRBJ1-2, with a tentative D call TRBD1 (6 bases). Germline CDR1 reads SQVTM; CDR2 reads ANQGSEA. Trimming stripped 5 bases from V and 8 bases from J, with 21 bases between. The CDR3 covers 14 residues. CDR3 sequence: CSVNSGARGYGYTS. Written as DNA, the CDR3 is TGCAGCGTTAATTCGGGGGCGCGAGGCTACGGCTACACCTCC.

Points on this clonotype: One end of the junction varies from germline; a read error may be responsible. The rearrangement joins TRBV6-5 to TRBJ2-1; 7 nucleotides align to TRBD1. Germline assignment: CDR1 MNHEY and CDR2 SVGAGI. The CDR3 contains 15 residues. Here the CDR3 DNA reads TGTGACAGAAGTTACCGCAGGGACAGACCCAATGAGCAGATCTTC. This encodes CDRSYRRDRPNEQIF.

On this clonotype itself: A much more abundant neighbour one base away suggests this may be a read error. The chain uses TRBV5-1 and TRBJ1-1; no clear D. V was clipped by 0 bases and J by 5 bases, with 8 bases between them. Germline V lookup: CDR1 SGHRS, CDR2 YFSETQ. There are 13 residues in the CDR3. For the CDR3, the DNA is TGCGCCAGCAGCTTGGTGGTGGCTACTGAAGCTTTCTTT. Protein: CASSLVVATEAFF.

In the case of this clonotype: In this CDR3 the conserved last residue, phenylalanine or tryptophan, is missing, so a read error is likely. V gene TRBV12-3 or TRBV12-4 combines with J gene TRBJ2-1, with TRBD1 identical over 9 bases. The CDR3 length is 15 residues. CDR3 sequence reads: CVSSHSDRGGGEQFL. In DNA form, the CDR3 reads TGTGTTAGCAGTCACTCGGACAGGGGAGGGGGTGAGCAGTTCCTC.

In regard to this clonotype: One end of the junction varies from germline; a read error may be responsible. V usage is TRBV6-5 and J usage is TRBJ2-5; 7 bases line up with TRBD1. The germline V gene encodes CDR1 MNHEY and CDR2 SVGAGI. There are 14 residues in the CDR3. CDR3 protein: CVSSYSRGQETQYF. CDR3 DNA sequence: TGTGTCAGCAGTTACTCGAGGGGGCAAGAGACCCAATACTTC.